This note documents a single T cell receptor beta chain sequence. The target of this receptor is not known. Per-base quality was not reported, and no clone a single base away is much larger than it. In the prospective study, participants were about 18 to 89 years old, resided in about two dozen geographic areas of the United States, and were enrolled through a virtual design. In the prospective study, participants were assigned to cohorts based on the clinical history participants reported in a screening survey and a study questionnaire. For ImmuneRACE Cohort 3, a participant was defined as recovered based on two consecutive negative NP/OP PCR tests, clearance by a healthcare professional, or resolution of symptoms. In the prospective study, whole blood, serum and a nasopharyngeal or oropharyngeal swab were collected from each participant by mobile phlebotomists. Additional blood draws and questionnaires over an approximately two-month period could optionally be provided by prospective study participants. Before DNA extraction, blood samples from the prospective study were shipped at room temperature or frozen.

From cysteine to phenylalanine, the CDR3 is 17 amino acids long. Here the CDR3 DNA is all that survives: 51 bases in frame from base 1. The junction shows trimming of 2 bases on V and 0 bases on J, plus 14 bases between the germline ends. CDR1 and CDR2, looked up from the germline V gene (reference sequence), are LGHDT and YNNKEL. The sample originates from a study of blood T cell repertoires in COVID-19 (dated by TCRdb to about 2020). Background on the whole study: Samples covering the acute and convalescent phases of COVID-19 were provided by collaborators in the United States, Italy and Spain. The material from the prospective study consisted of cDNA or gDNA derived from T cells, B-cell-depleted T cells, or PBMCs. The dataset comprised deeply sampled blood TCRbeta repertoires from subjects exposed to, actively infected with, or recovered from COVID-19. The repertoires were released in a freely available public database intended as a resource for research on the immune response to SARS-CoV-2. The samples were drawn from the first 160 participants of the ongoing ImmuneRACE study and from over 950 subjects provided by 6 global collaborators. A de-identified subject ID, COVID-19 status, age in years and sex were almost always included in the sample metadata. Where available, HLA class I and class II types were taken from metadata supplied by the sample provider and were not determined by assay-based typing.

The immunoSEQ Assay, a bias-controlled multiplex PCR, was used to amplify TCRbeta CDR3 regions from genomic DNA. The paper's processing steps were these. The number of nucleated cells in each sample was estimated from the amplification of reference gene primers within the assay. To quantify the absolute abundance of each unique TCRbeta CDR3 rearrangement, sequence reads were collapsed and filtered. For each sample, productive Simpson clonality was calculated as the square root of Simpson's diversity index across productive rearrangements. TCRdb holds this immuneACCESS table with in-frame rearrangements only. Some clones are missing; in checked studies, unresolved V genes explain under half, and the rest has no known cause. For V, J and clone size, that table is used; D and trimming come from the DNA. The sample contains around 360,000 clones, roughly nine tenths of them found a single time. The ten largest clones capture approximately 3.1% of the sample.

Findings and caveats that apply to the study as a whole: The amount of clinical and demographic metadata varied by source and participant and was provided uncurated.

Sequencing was performed on PBMCs or T cells enriched from blood (not recorded which). This clonotype was obtained from a woman between 25 and 40 years old who had recovered from COVID-19. Rearrangement joined TRBV3-1 (or the pseudogene TRBV3-2) to TRBJ2-4; possibly the D gene is TRBD2, per 5 matching bases. The bases are TGTGCCAGCAGCCAAACGTCCGGAGGACTAGCCAAAAACATTCAGTACTTC. Translation gives CASSQTSGGLAKNIQYF.